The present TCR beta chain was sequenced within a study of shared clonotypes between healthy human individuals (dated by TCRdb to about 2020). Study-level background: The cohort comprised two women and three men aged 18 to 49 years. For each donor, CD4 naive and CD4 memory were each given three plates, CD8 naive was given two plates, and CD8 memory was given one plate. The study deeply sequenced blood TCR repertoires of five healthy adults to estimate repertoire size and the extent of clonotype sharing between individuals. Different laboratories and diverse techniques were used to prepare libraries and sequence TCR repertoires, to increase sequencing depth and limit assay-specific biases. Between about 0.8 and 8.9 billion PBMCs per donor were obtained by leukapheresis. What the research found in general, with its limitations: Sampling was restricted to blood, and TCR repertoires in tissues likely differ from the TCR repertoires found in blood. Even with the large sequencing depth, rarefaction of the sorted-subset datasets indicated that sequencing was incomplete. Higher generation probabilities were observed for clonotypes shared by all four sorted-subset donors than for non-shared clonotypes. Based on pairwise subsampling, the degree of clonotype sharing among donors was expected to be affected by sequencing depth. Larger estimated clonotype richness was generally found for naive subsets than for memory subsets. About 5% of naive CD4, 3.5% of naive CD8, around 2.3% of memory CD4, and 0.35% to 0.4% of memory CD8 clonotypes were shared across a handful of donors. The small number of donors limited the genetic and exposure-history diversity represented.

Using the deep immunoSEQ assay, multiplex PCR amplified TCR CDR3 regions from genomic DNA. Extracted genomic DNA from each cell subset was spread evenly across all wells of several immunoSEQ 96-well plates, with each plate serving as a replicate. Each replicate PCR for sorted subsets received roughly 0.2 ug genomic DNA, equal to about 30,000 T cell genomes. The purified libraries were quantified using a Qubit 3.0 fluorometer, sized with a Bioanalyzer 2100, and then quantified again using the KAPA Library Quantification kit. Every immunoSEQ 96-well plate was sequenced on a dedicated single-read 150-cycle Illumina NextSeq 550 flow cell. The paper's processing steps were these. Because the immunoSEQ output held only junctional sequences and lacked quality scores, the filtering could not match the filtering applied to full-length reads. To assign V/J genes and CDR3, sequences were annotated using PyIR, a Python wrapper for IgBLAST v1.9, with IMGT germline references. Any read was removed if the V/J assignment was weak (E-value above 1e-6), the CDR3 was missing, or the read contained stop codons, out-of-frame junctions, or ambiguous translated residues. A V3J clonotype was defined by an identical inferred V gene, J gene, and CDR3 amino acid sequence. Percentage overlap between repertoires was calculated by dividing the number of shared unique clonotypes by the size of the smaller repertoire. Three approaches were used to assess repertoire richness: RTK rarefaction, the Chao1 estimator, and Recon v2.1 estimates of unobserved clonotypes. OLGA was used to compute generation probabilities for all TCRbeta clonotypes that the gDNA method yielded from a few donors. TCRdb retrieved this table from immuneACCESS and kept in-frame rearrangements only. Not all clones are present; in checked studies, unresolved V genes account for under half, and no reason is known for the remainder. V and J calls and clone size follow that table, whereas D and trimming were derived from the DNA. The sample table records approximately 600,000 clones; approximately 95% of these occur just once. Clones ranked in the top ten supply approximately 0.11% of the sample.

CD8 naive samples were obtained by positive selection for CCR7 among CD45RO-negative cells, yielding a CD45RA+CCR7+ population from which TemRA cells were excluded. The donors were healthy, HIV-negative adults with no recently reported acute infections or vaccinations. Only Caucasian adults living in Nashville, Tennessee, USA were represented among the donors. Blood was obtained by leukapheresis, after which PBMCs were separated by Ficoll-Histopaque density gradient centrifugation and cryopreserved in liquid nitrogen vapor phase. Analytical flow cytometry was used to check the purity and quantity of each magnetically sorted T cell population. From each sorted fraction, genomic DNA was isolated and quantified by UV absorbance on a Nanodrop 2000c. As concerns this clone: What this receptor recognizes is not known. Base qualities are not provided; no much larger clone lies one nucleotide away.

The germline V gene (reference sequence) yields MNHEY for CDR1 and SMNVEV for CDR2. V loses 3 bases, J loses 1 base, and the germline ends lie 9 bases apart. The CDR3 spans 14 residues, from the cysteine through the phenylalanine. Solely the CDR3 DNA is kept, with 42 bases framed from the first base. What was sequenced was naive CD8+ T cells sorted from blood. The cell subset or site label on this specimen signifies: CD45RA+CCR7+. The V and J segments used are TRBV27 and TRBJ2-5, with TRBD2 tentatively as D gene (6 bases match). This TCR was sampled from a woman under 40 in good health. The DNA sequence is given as TGTGCCAGCAGTTTCCGGGACTCCCAAGAGACCCAGTACTTC. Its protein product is CASSFRDSQETQYF.